These 30 T cell receptor beta chains were sequenced from one sample in a study of blood T cell repertoires in COVID-19. Assay: immunoSEQ multiplex PCR; the TCRdb copy retains only in-frame clones and omits some. The sample carries 250,000 to 300,000 clones, about 86% recorded once. The sample consisted of peripheral blood. These receptors were obtained from a woman aged 55-69 years with active or convalescent COVID-19.

This chain links TRBV2 with TRBJ1-1; D may be TRBD1 (5 bases). In germline, CDR1 is SNHLY, CDR2 FYNNEI. V was clipped by 4 bases and J by 5 bases, with 8 bases between them. This CDR3 comprises 12 residues. The CDR3: CASSVQGTEAFF. The CDR3 DNA is TGTGCCAGCAGTGTGCAGGGTACTGAAGCTTTCTTT.

This chain links TRBV30 with TRBJ1-2; D ambiguous. Germline CDR1 reads GTSNPN; CDR2 reads SVGIG (reference sequence). The ends were cut back, 4 bases at V and 1 base at J, with 10 bases in the middle. The CDR3 runs 13 residues. The CDR3 spells CAWNYGRNYGYTF. As DNA, the CDR3 is TGTGCCTGGAATTATGGCCGTAACTATGGCTACACCTTC.

This clone turned up a few times. The chain links TRBV4-1 to TRBJ1-5; D not certain. This CDR3 is built from 14 residues. Germline CDR1 MGHRA, CDR2 YSYEKL. Trimming removed 5 bases at V and 7 bases at J, with 15 bases between. Written as DNA, the CDR3 is TGCGCCAGCAGCTACCCGGGTGCGAAACAGCCCCAGCATTTT. This gives the protein CASSYPGAKQPQHF.

This chain joins TRBV3-1 (or the pseudogene TRBV3-2) and TRBJ1-1; unclear D gene. Trimming took off 1 base at V and 5 bases at J, with 8 bases between the two ends. Germline V gene sequence: CDR1 LGHDT, CDR2 YNNKEL (reference sequence). This CDR3 has 13 amino acids. The CDR3 is CASSQAGNTEAFF. The CDR3 DNA reads TGTGCCAGCAGCCAAGCAGGTAATACTGAAGCTTTCTTT.

The chain employs TRBV11-3 and TRBJ1-6; maybe TRBD1 (5 bases). V was trimmed by 0 bases and J by 8 bases, leaving 5 bases between them. The germline V gene has CDR1 SGHNT and CDR2 YENEEA. The CDR3 contains 13 residues. The chain's CDR3 is CASSLETDSPLHF. For the CDR3, the DNA is TGTGCCAGCAGCTTAGAGACAGATTCACCCCTCCACTTT.

This chain connects TRBV27 to TRBJ1-4; 7 bases map to TRBD1. Trimming removed 5 bases from V and 9 bases from J; junction bases left unmatched: 9. CDR1 and CDR2 from the germline V gene are MNHEY and SMNVEV (reference sequence). The CDR3 spans 14 residues. CDR3 nucleotides: TGTGCCAGCAGTCCTGACAGGGTTACGAAAAAACTGTTTTTT. Its translation is CASSPDRVTKKLFF.

This chain connects TRBV3-1 (or the pseudogene TRBV3-2) to TRBJ1-2; D gene unclear. The V gene lost 1 base and the J gene lost 3 bases, with 9 bases spanning the gap. The CDR3 runs 14 residues. The germline CDR1 and CDR2 sequences are LGHDT and YNNKEL (reference sequence). The CDR3 here is CASSQVAADYGYTF. The CDR3 nucleotides read TGTGCCAGCAGCCAAGTGGCAGCGGACTATGGCTACACCTTC.

J is TRBJ1-2 and V is TRBV27, with 8 bases matching TRBD1. Germline CDR1 reads MNHEY; CDR2 reads SMNVEV (reference sequence). The trim removed 6 bases at V and 4 bases at J, leaving 10 bases unmatched. There are 15 residues in the CDR3. The CDR3: CASRSTGDPSYGYTF. The CDR3 coding sequence is TGTGCCAGCAGGTCGACAGGGGACCCAAGCTATGGCTACACCTTC.

The rearrangement links TRBV27 to TRBJ2-5, with a possible D match to TRBD2 (7 bases). V lost 9 bases, J lost 10 bases, and 24 bases lay in between. CDR3 length equals 14 residues. Germline CDR1 and CDR2: MNHEY and SMNVEV (reference sequence). The DNA of the CDR3 is TGTGCCAGTGGCAAAGTAGGGGGAGGGGCTAACCAGTACTTC. Translation: CASGKVGGGANQYF.

The table lists this clone with a count of one. This chain joins TRBV27 and TRBJ2-3; a possible D gene is TRBD2 (5 bases). The CDR3 contains 15 residues. Per the germline V gene, CDR1 is MNHEY and CDR2 is SMNVEV (reference sequence). Trimming took 2 bases from V and 0 from J, leaving 9 bases between them. The CDR3 DNA follows: TGTGCCAGCAGTTTAAGAGGGAGAAGCACAGATACGCAGTATTTT. Encoded protein: CASSLRGRSTDTQYF.

The chain joins TRBV27 to TRBJ2-7; 10 nucleotides agree with TRBD2. Germline lookup yields CDR1 MNHEY and CDR2 SMNVEV (reference sequence). V lost 0 bases and J lost 5; bases outside the gene matches: 4. CDR3 size: 15 residues. The CDR3 region is CASSLSLLAGHEQYF. In DNA form, the CDR3 reads TGTGCCAGCAGTTTATCTCTACTAGCGGGGCACGAGCAGTACTTC.

The V call is TRBV3-1 (or the pseudogene TRBV3-2), the J call TRBJ2-4; 8 nucleotides agree with TRBD2. The CDR3 consists of 18 residues. The V gene's germline CDR1 is LGHDT and CDR2 YNNKEL (reference sequence). Trimming removed 3 bases from V and 0 bases from J; junction bases left unmatched: 10. CDR3 amino acids: CASSHLGLAGLAKNIQYF. The CDR3, as DNA: TGTGCCAGCAGCCACCTCGGGCTAGCGGGTCTAGCCAAAAACATTCAGTACTTC.

The chain recombines TRBV7-8 with TRBJ2-3; TRBD2 matches 13 bases. CDR3 length equals 15 residues. V shed 5 bases, J shed 4 bases, and the junction held 3 bases outside the gene matches. Per germline, CDR1 SGHVS and CDR2 FQNEAQ. The CDR3 DNA reads as TGTGCCAGCAGCACTAGCGGGGGGGGCGCAGATACGCAGTATTTT. Protein sequence: CASSTSGGGADTQYF.

This clone occurred many times. The V gene is TRBV19, the J gene TRBJ1-1, with TRBD1 identical over 8 bases. The V gene end was trimmed by 4 bases and the J gene end by 4 bases; junction bases not matched to a gene: 5. Germline CDR1 and CDR2: LNHDA and SQIVND (reference sequence). This CDR3 is 14 amino acids long. CDR3: CASSNTGGSTEAFF. CDR3 in DNA: TGTGCCAGTAGTAATACAGGGGGAAGCACTGAAGCTTTCTTT.

V usage is TRBV9 and J usage is TRBJ2-2, with 7 bases lining up with TRBD2. The CDR3 spans 15 residues. CDR1 and CDR2 from the germline V gene are SGDLS and YYNGEE. V shed 7 bases, J shed 6 bases, and the junction held 12 bases outside the gene matches. This CDR3 reads CASGTSVPYPGELFF. CDR3 coding DNA: TGTGCCAGCGGTACTAGCGTCCCATACCCCGGGGAGCTGTTTTTT.

The chain carries TRBV29-1 and TRBJ1-4; D perhaps matches TRBD1 (6 bases). There are 12 residues in the CDR3. Germline CDR1 reads SQVTM; CDR2 reads ANQGSEA. V was trimmed by 3 bases and J by 6 bases, leaving 8 bases between them. Here the CDR3 DNA reads TGCAGCGTTGAGGGGGCAGATGAAAAACTGTTTTTT. Encoded protein: CSVEGADEKLFF.

This chain joins TRBV6-2 or TRBV6-3 and TRBJ1-1; D is unresolved. The CDR3 spans 18 residues. Trimming shortened V by 4 bases and J by 0 bases, and 21 bases separated the two germline ends. CDR1 and CDR2 from the germline V gene are MNHEY and SVGEGT. The CDR3, as DNA: TGTGCCAGCAGTTCGGCGGGCCCGAAGATTCCCATGAACACTGAAGCTTTCTTT. Its protein product is CASSSAGPKIPMNTEAFF.

In regard to this clone: The junction departs from germline at one end; a sequencing error may be responsible. V gene TRBV5-1 combines with J gene TRBJ2-5; 12 bases align to TRBD2. The CDR3 is made up of 16 amino acids. Germline loops: CDR1 SGHRS, CDR2 YFSETQ. CDR3 sequence: CASSLGLAGTGENQYF. DNA for the CDR3: TGCGCCAGCAGCCTGGGACTAGCGGGCACCGGCGAGAACCAGTACTTC.

The rearrangement uses TRBV6-4 and TRBJ1-1, with D perhaps matching TRBD1 (5 bases). Trimming pared 6 bases from V and 2 bases from J, leaving 16 bases between. The length of the CDR3 is 15 residues. Germline values: CDR1 MRHNA, CDR2 SNTAGT. CDR3 region: CASRRSGGLNTEAFF. DNA for the CDR3: TGTGCCAGCAGGCGCAGCGGGGGACTTAACACTGAAGCTTTCTTT.

V is TRBV20-1 and J is TRBJ1-2; D uncertain. V was shortened by 7 bases and J by 2 bases, with 8 bases between the two germline ends. This CDR3 spans 11 amino acids. Looked up from germline, CDR1 is DFQATT and CDR2 is SNEGSKA (reference sequence). In DNA, the CDR3 is TGCAGTGTTCCTGAGAACTATGGCTACACCTTC. This codes for CSVPENYGYTF.

A word on this clone: Mismatch with germline at one junction end may stem from a read error. The gene calls are TRBV29-1 and TRBJ2-3, with 7 bases lining up with TRBD1. This CDR3 comprises 13 residues. Germline V gene sequence: CDR1 SQVTM, CDR2 ANQGSEA. CDR3 coding DNA: TGCAGCGTCGATAGGGACAGCACCGATACGCAGTATTTT. Translating gives CSVDRDSTDTQYF.

J is TRBJ2-5 and V is TRBV12-3 or TRBV12-4; maybe TRBD2 (5 bases). Deletions cut 6 bases from V and 7 bases from J, with 6 bases between. This CDR3 has 10 residues. The CDR3 DNA reads TGTGCCAGCAGAGGAGGGACCCAGTACTTC. Its protein is CASRGGTQYF.

This clone was observed a single time. V and J are TRBV5-6 and TRBJ1-4; TRBD1 is a possible D gene (6 bases). The CDR3 covers 14 residues. Germline-derived CDR1 and CDR2 are SGHDT and YYEEEE. V was shortened by 6 bases and J by 5 bases, with 14 bases between the two germline ends. This chain's CDR3 is CASNPRGKNEKLFF. CDR3 DNA: TGTGCCAGCAACCCCAGGGGAAAGAATGAAAAACTGTTTTTT.

The chain couples TRBV2 to TRBJ1-1; D perhaps matches TRBD1 (5 bases). V lost 2 bases to trimming and J lost 1 base, with 14 bases between them. The CDR3 covers 16 residues. The germline V gene encodes CDR1 SNHLY and CDR2 FYNNEI. The CDR3 nucleotides are TGTGCCAGCAGTGAACCAGGGCGGTCGAGGAACACTGAAGCTTTCTTT. Amino acids: CASSEPGRSRNTEAFF.

The chain employs TRBV3-1 (or the pseudogene TRBV3-2) and TRBJ2-2; D uncertain. The V gene's germline CDR1 is LGHDT and CDR2 YNNKEL (reference sequence). The CDR3 runs to 14 residues. Trimming stripped 4 bases from V and 4 bases from J, with 10 bases between. The CDR3 sequence is CASSPLLTTGELFF. The CDR3, as DNA: TGTGCCAGCAGCCCCCTCCTAACCACCGGGGAGCTGTTTTTT.

The rearrangement uses TRBV19 and TRBJ1-2; TRBD1 is a possible D gene (6 bases). This CDR3 contains 13 residues. The germline V and J ends were trimmed by 3 bases and 6 bases, with 11 bases remaining between them. Germline CDR1 and CDR2: LNHDA and SQIVND (reference sequence). CDR3 sequence: CASSITGRDGYTF. The DNA of the CDR3 is TGTGCCAGTAGTATCACAGGGAGGGATGGCTACACCTTC.

The J gene is TRBJ2-3, the V gene TRBV30; TRBD2 matches at 8 bases. V was clipped by 2 bases and J by 5 bases; unmatched bases: 3. The CDR3 totals 13 residues. In germline, CDR1 is GTSNPN, CDR2 SVGIG (reference sequence). The CDR3 nucleotides read TGTGCCTGGAGTACGGGGGGGCAAGATACGCAGTATTTT. Encoded protein: CAWSTGGQDTQYF.

CDR3 bases: TGTGCCAGTAGTATCGGCAGGGATACGCAGTATTTT. Encoded protein: CASSIGRDTQYF. V usage is TRBV19 and J usage is TRBJ2-3; D gene ambiguous. Germline V gives CDR1 LNHDA, CDR2 SQIVND (reference sequence). The CDR3 loop spans 12 amino acids. V was cut by 3 bases and J by 6 bases, with 7 bases left in between.

This clone was seen only a few times. This sequence joins TRBV6-1 and TRBJ1-3; maybe TRBD1 (5 bases). The CDR3 extends over 15 amino acids. The germline CDR1 and CDR2 sequences are MNHNS and SASEGT. The V gene lost 3 bases and the J gene lost 3 bases, with 12 bases spanning the gap. The CDR3 DNA reads TGTGCCAGCAGTGAGTTAGACAGCTTTGGAAACACCATATATTTT. This codes for CASSELDSFGNTIYF.

This clone was recorded once. J is TRBJ2-5 and V is TRBV11-3; a weak D match, TRBD2 (5 bases). In germline, CDR1 is SGHNT, CDR2 YENEEA. Trimming left V 5 bases short and J 3 bases short, with 16 bases between. The CDR3 contains 15 residues. DNA for the CDR3: TGTGCCAGCAGCCCTGGAAGGGAGTTTGAAGAGACCCAGTACTTC. It is translated as CASSPGREFEETQYF.